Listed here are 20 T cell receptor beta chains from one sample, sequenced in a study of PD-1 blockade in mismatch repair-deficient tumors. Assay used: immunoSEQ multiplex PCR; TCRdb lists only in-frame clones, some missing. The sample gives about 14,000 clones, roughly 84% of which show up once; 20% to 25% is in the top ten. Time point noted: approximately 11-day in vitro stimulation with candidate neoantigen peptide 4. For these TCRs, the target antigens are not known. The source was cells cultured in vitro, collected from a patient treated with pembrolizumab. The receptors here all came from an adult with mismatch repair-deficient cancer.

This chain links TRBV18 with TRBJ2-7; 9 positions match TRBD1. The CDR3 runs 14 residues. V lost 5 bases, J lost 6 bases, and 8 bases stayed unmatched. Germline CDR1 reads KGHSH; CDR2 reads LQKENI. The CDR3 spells CASSTGQGLGEQYF. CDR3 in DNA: TGTGCCAGCTCAACCGGACAGGGGCTTGGCGAGCAGTACTTC.

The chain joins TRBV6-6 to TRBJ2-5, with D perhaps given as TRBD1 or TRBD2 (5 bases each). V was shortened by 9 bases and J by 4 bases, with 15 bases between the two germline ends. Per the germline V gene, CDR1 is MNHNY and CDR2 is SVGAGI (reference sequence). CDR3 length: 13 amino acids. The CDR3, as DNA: TGTGCCAGTACACTTGGGGGTGTAGAGACCCAGTACTTC. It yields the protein CASTLGGVETQYF.

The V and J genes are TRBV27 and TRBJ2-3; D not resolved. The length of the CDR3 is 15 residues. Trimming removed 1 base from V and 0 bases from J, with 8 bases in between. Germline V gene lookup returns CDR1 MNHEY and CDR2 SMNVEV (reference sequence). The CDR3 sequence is CASSLFGRSTDTQYF. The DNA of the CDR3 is TGTGCCAGCAGTTTATTCGGTCGGAGCACAGATACGCAGTATTTT.

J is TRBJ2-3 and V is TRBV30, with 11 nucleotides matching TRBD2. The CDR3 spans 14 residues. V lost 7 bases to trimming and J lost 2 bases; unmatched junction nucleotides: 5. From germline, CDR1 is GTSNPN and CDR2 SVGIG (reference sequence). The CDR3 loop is CASPLAGVTDTQYF. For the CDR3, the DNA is TGTGCCTCCCCACTAGCGGGAGTCACAGATACGCAGTATTTT.

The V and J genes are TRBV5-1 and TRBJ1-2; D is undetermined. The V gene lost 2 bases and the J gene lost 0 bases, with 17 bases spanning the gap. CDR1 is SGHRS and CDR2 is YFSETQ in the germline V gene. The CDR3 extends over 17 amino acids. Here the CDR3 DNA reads TGCGCCAGCAGCTTATCATTTAGGGCTGAACCTAACTATGGCTACACCTTC. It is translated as CASSLSFRAEPNYGYTF.

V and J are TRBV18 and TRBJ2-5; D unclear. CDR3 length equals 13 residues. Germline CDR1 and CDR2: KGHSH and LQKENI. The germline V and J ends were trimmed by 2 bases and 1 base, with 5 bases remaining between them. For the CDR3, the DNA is TGTGCCAGCTCACCATCGGTCCAAGAGACCCAGTACTTC. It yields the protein CASSPSVQETQYF.

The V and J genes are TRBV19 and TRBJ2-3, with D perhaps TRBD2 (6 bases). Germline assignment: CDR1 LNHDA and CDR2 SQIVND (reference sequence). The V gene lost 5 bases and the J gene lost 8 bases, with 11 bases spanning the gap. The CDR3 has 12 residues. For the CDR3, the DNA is TGTGCCAGTAGTCGGAGGGCCGGTACGCAGTATTTT. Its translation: CASSRRAGTQYF.

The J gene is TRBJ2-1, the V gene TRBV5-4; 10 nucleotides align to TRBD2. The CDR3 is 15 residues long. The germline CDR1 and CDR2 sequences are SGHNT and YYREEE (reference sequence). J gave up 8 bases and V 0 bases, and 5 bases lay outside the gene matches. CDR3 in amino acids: CASSLVASGSHEQFF. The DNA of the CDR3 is TGTGCCAGCAGCTTGGTGGCTAGCGGGAGCCATGAGCAGTTCTTC. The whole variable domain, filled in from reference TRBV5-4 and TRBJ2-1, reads ETGVTQSPTHLIKTRGQQVTLRCSSQSGHNTVSWYQQALGQGPQFIFQYYREEENGRGNFPPRFSGLQFPNYSSELNVNALELDDSALYLCASSLVASGSHEQFFGPGTRLTVL.

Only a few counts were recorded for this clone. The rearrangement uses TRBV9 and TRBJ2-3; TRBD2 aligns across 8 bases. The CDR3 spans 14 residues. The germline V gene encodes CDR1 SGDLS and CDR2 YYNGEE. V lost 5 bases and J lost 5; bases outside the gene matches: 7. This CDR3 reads CASSLSGKLDTQYF. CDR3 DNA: TGTGCCAGCAGTCTTAGCGGGAAATTAGATACGCAGTATTTT. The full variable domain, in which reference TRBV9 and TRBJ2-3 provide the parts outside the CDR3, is DSGVTQTPKHLITATGQRVTLRCSPRSGDLSVYWYQQSLDQGLQFLIQYYNGEERAKGNILERFSAQQFPDLHSELNLSSLELGDSALYFCASSLSGKLDTQYFGPGTRLTVL.

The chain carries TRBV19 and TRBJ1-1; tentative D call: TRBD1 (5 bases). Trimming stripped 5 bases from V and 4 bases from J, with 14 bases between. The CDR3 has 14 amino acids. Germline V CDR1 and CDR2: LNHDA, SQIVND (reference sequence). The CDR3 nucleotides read TGTGCCAGTAGTGACCCGGGGGATGGCACTGAAGCTTTCTTT. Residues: CASSDPGDGTEAFF.

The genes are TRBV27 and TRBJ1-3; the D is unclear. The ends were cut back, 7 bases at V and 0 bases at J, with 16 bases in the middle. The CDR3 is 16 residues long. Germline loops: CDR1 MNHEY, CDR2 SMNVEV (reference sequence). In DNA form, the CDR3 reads TGTGCCAGCAAACCCACGAGGGTAGGCTCTGGAAACACCATATATTTT. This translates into CASKPTRVGSGNTIYF.

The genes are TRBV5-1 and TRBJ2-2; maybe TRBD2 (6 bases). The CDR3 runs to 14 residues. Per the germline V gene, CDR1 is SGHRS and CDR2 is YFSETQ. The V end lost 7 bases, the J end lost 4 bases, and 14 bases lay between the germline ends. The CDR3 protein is CASGLEGPTGELFF. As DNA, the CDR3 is TGCGCCAGCGGGCTGGAGGGCCCCACCGGGGAGCTGTTTTTT.

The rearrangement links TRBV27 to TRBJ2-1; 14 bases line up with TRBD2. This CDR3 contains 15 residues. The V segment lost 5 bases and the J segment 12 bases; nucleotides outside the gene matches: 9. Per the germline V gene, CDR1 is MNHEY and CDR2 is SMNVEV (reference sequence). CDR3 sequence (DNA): TGTGCCAGCAGTCAGGGACTAGCGGGAGACCCAGGGCAGTTCTTC. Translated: CASSQGLAGDPGQFF.

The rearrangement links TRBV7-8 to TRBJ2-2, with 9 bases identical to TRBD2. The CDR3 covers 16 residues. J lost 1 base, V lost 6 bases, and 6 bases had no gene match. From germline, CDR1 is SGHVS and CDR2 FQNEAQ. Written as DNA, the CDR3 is TGTGCCAGCAGAATGCTAGCGGGGTTGAACACCGGGGAGCTGTTTTTT. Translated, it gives CASRMLAGLNTGELFF.

The CDR3 DNA reads as TGCAGTGCTAGTATCCTTCGCATTCAGTACTTC. Translating gives CSASILRIQYF. The chain is built from TRBV20-1 and TRBJ2-4; D is uncertain. Between the trimmed V and J ends, which lost 3 bases and 9 bases, there was a span of 9 bases. The CDR3 consists of 11 residues. Germline V lookup: CDR1 DFQATT, CDR2 SNEGSKA (reference sequence).

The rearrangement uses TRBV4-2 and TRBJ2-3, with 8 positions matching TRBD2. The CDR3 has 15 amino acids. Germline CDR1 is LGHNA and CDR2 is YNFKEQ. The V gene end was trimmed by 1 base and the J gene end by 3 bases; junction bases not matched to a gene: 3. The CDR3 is CASSQGREGTDTQYF. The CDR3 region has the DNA TGTGCCAGCAGCCAAGGTCGGGAGGGAACAGATACGCAGTATTTT.

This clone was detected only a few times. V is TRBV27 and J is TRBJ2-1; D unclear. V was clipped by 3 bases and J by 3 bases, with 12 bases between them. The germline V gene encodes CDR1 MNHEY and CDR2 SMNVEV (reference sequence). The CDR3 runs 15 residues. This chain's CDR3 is CASSLGRRYYNEQFF. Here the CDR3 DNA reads TGTGCCAGCAGTTTGGGAAGGAGATACTACAATGAGCAGTTCTTC.

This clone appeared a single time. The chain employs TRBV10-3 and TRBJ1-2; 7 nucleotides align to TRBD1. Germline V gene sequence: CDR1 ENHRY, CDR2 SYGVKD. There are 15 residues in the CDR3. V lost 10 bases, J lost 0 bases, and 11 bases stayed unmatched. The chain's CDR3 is CATRNSGGANYGYTF. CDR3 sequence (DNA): TGTGCCACCCGGAACTCAGGGGGAGCTAACTATGGCTACACCTTC.

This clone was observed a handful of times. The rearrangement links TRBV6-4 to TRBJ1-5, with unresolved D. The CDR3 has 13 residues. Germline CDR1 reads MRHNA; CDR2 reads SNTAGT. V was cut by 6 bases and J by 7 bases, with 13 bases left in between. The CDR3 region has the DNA TGTGCCAGCAGCCCCGACACCGGGCAGCCCCAGCATTTT. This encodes CASSPDTGQPQHF.

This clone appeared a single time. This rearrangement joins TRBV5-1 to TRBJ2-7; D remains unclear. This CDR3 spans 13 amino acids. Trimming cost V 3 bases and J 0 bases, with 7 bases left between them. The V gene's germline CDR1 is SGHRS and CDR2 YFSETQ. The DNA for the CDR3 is TGCGCCAGCAGCTCCTGGAGCTCCTACGAGCAGTACTTC. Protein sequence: CASSSWSSYEQYF. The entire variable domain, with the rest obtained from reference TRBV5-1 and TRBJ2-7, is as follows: KAGVTQTPRYLIKTRGQQVTLSCSPISGHRSVSWYQQTPGQGLQFLFEYFSETQRNKGNFPGRFSGRQFSNSRSEMNVSTLELGDSALYLCASSSWSSYEQYFGPGTRLTVT.